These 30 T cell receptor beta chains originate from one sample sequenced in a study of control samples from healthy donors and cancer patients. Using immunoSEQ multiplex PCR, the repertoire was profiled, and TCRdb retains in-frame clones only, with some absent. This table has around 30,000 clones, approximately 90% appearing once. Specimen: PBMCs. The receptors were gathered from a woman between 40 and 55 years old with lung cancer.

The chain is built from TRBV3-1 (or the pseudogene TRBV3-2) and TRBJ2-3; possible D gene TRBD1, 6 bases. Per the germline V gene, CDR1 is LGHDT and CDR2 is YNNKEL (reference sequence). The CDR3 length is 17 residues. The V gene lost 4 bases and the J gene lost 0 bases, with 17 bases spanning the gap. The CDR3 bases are TGTGCCAGCAGCCTCGGATTACTAGGGGGAAGCACAGATACGCAGTATTTT. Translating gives CASSLGLLGGSTDTQYF.

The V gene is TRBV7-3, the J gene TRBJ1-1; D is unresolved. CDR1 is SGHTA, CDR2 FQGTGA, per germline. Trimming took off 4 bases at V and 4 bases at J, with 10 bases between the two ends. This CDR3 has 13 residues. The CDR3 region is CASSYGGVTEAFF. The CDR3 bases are TGTGCCAGCAGCTACGGAGGTGTCACTGAAGCTTTCTTT.

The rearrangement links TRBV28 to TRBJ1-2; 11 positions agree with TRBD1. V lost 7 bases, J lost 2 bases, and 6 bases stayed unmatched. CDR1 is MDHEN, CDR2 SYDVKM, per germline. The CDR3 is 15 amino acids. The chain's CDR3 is CASTPDRGRNYGYTF. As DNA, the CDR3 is TGTGCCAGCACCCCGGACAGGGGGCGCAACTATGGCTACACCTTC.

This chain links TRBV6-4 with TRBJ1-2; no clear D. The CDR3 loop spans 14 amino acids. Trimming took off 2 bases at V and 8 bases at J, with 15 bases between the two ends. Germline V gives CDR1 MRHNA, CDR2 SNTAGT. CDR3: CASSDGPSSGGYTF. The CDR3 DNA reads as TGTGCCAGCAGTGACGGACCGAGCTCGGGGGGCTACACCTTC.

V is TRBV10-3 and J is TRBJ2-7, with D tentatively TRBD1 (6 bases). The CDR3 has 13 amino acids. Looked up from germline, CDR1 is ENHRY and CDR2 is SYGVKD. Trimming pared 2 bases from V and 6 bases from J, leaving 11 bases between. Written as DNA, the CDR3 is TGTGCCATCAGTGAGGGACAGACCTTCGAGCAGTACTTC. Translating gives CAISEGQTFEQYF.

CDR3 bases: TGTGCCAGCAGCCTTCCATCCGGGACAGAGAACACCGGGGAGCTGTTTTTT. This codes for CASSLPSGTENTGELFF. The chain employs TRBV7-9 and TRBJ2-2; 7 positions agree with TRBD1. Unmatched junction bases numbered 10, after V lost 5 bases and J lost 1 base. Germline V gives CDR1 SEHNR, CDR2 FQNEAQ (reference sequence). CDR3 size: 17 residues. The whole variable domain, remainder taken from reference TRBV7-9 and TRBJ2-2, is DTGVSQNPRHKITKRGQNVTFRCDPISEHNRLYWYRQTLGQGPEFLTYFQNEAQLEKSRLLSDRFSAERPKGSFSTLEIQRTEQGDSAMYLCASSLPSGTENTGELFFGEGSRLTVL.

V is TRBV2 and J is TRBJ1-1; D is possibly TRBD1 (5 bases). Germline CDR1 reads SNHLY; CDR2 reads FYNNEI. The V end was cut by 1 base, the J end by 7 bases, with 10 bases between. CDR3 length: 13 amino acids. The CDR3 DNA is TGTGCCAGCAGTGAAGACCAGGGCTTTGAAGCTTTCTTT. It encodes CASSEDQGFEAFF.

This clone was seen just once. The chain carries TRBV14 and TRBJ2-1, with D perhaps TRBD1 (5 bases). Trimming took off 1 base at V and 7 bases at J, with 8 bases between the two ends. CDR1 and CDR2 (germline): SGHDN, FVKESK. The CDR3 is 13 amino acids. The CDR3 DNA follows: TGTGCCAGCAGCCAAGGCAAGGGGAATGAGCAGTTCTTC. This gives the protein CASSQGKGNEQFF.

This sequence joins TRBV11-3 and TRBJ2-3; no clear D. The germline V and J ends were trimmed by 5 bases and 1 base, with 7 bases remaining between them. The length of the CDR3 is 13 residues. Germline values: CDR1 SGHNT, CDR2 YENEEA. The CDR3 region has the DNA TGTGCCAGCAGCGCCCAGCGCACAGATACGCAGTATTTT. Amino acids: CASSAQRTDTQYF.

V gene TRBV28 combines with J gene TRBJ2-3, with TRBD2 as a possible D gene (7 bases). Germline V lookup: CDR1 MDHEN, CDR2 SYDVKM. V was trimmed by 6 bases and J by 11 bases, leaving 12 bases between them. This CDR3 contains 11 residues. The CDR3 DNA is TGTGCCAGCAGGCGGAGGGGGGGGCAGTATTTT. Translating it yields CASRRRGGQYF.

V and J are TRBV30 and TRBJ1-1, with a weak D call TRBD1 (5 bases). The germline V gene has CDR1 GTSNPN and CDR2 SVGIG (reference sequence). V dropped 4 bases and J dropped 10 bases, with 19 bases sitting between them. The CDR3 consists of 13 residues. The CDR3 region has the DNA TGTGCCTGGATCTACCCCACAGGCCGAGGAGCTTTCTTT. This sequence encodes CAWIYPTGRGAFF. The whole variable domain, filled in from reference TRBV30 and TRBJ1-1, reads SQTIHQWPATLVQPVGSPLSLECTVEGTSNPNLYWYRQAAGRGLQLLFYSVGIGQISSEVPQNLSASRPQDRQFILSSKKLLLSDSGFYLCAWIYPTGRGAFFGQGTRLTVV.

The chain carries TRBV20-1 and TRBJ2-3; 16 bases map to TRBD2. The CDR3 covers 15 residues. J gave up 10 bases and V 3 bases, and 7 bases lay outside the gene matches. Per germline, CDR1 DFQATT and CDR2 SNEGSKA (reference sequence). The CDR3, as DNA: TGCAGTGCTAGTGCCGGGACTAGCGGGGGGGCGGCGCAGTATTTT. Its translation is CSASAGTSGGAAQYF.

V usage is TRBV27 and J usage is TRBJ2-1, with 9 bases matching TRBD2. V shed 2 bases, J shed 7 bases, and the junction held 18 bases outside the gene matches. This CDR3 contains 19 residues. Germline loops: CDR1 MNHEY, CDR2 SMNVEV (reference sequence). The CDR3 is CASSLERRGGRFVLNEQFF. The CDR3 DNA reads TGTGCCAGCAGTTTAGAAAGGCGGGGGGGCCGGTTTGTTTTAAATGAGCAGTTCTTC.

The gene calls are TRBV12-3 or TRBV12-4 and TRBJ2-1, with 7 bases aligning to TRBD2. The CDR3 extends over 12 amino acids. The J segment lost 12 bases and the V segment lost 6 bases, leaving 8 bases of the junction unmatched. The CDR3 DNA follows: TGTGCCAGCAGGGCTAGCGGACTGCGGCAGTTCTTC. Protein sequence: CASRASGLRQFF.

Here the CDR3 reads CASSFRGQPQHF. The CDR3 region has the DNA TGTGCCAGCAGCTTCCGGGGTCAGCCCCAGCATTTT. This chain uses TRBV7-6 with TRBJ1-5; no clear D gene. Germline CDR1 reads SGHVS; CDR2 reads FNYEAQ. The CDR3 spans 12 residues. Trimming stripped 3 bases from V and 6 bases from J, with 6 bases between.

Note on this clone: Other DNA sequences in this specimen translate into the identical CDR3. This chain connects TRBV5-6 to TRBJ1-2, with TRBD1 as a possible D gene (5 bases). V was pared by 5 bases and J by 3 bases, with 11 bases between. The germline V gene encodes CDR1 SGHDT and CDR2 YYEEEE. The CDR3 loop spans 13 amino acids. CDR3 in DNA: TGTGCCAGCAGTCCGGACATTTACTATGGCTACACCTTC. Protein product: CASSPDIYYGYTF. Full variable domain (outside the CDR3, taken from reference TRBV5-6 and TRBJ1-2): DAGVTQSPTHLIKTRGQQVTLRCSPKSGHDTVSWYQQALGQGPQFIFQYYEEEERQRGNFPDRFSGHQFPNYSSELNVNALLLGDSALYLCASSPDIYYGYTFGSGTRLTVV.

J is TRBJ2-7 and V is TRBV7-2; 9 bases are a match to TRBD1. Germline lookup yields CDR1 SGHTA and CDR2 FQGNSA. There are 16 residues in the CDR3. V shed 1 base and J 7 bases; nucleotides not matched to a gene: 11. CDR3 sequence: CASSLVLGQGSNEQYF. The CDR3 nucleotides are TGTGCCAGCAGCTTAGTTCTTGGACAGGGGAGTAATGAGCAGTACTTC.

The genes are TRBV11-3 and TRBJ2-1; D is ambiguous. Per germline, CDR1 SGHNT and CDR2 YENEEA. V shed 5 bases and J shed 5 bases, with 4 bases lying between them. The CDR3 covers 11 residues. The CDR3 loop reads CASSLNNEQFF. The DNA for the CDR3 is TGTGCCAGCAGCCTCAACAATGAGCAGTTCTTC.

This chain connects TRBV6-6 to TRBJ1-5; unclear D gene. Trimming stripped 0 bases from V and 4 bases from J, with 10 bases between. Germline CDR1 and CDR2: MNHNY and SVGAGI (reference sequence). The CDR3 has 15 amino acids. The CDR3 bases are TGTGCCAGCAGTTACTCGAGGGAACAAAATCAGCCCCAGCATTTT. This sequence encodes CASSYSREQNQPQHF.

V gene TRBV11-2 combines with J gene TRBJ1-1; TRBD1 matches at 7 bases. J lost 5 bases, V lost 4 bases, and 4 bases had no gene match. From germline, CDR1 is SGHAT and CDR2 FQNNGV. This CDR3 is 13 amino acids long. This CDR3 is CASSSQQGTEAFF. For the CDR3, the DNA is TGTGCCAGCAGCTCACAACAGGGGACTGAAGCTTTCTTT.

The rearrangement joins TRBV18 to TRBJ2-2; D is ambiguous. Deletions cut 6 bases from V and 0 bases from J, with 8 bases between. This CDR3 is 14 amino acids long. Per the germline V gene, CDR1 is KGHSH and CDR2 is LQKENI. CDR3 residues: CASSPATNTGELFF. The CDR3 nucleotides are TGTGCCAGCTCTCCTGCTACGAACACCGGGGAGCTGTTTTTT.

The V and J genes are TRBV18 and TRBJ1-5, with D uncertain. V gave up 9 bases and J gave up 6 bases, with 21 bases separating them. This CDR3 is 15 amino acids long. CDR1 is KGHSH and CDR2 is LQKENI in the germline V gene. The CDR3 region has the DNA TGTGCCAGTACCGAAGCAGGAAGGGAAAGTCAGCCCCAGCATTTT. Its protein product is CASTEAGRESQPQHF.

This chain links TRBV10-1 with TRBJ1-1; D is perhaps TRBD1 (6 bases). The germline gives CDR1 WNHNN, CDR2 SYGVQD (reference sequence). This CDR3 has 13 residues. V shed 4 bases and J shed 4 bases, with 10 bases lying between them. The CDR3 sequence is CASSGTVGTEAFF. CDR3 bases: TGCGCCAGCAGTGGGACAGTCGGCACTGAAGCTTTCTTT.

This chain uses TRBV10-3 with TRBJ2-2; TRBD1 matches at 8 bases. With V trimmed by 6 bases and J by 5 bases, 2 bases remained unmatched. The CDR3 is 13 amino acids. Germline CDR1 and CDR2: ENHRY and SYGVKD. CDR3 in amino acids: CAIRYRGTGELFF. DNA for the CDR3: TGTGCCATCAGATACAGGGGGACCGGGGAGCTGTTTTTT.

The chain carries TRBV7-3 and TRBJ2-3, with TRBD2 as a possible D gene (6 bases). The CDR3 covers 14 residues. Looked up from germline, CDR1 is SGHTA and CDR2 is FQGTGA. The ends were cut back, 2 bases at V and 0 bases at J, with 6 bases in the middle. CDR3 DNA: TGTGCCAGCAGCTTAGGGACTAGCACAGATACGCAGTATTTT. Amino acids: CASSLGTSTDTQYF. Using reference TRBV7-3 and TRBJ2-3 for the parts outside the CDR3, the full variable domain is GAGVSQTPSNKVTEKGKYVELRCDPISGHTALYWYRQSLGQGPEFLIYFQGTGAADDSGLPNDRFFAVRPEGSVSTLKIQRTERGDSAVYLCASSLGTSTDTQYFGPGTRLTVL.

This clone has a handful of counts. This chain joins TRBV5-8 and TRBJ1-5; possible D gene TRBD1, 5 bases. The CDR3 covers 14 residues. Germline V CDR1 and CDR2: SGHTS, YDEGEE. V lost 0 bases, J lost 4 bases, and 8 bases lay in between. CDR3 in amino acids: CASSLGRDNQPQHF. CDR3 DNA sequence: TGTGCCAGCAGCTTGGGCAGGGATAATCAGCCCCAGCATTTT.

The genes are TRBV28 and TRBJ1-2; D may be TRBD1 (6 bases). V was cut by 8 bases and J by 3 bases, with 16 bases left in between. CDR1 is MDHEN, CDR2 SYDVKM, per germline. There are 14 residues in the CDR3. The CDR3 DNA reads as TGTGCCAGCGGACGTACGGAGGGGGACTATGGCTACACCTTC. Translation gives CASGRTEGDYGYTF.

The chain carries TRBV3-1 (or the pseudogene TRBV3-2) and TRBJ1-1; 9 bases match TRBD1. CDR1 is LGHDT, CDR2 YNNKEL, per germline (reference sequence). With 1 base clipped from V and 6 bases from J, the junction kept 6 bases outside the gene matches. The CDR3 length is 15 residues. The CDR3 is CASSQGDRVRAEAFF. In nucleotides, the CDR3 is TGTGCCAGCAGCCAAGGGGACAGGGTCCGGGCTGAAGCTTTCTTT.

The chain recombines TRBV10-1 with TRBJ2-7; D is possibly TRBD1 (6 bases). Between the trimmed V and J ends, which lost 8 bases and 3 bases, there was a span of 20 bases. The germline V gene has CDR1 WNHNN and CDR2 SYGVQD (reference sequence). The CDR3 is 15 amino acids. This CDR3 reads CASQKGDGPNYEQYF. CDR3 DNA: TGCGCCAGCCAAAAGGGGGACGGGCCGAACTACGAGCAGTACTTC.

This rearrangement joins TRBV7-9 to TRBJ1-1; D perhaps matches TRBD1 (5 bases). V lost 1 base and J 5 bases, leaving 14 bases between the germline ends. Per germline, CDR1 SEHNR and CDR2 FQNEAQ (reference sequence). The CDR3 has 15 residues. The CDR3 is CASSLVGGADTEAFF. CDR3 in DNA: TGTGCCAGCAGCTTAGTCGGGGGAGCCGATACTGAAGCTTTCTTT.